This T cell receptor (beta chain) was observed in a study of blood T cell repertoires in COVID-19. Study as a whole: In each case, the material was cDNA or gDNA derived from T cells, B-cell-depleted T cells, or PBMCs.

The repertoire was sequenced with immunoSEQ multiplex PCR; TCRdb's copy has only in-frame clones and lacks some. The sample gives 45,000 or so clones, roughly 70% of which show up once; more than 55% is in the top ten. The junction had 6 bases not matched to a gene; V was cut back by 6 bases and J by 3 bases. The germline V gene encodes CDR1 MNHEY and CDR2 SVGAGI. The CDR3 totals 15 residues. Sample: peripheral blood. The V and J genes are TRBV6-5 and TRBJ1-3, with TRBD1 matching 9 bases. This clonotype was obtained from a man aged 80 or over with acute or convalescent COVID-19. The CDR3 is CASRSQGAGGNTIYF. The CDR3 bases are TGTGCCAGCAGATCACAGGGGGCGGGTGGAAACACCATATATTTT.